This T cell receptor (beta chain) was sequenced for a study of blood T cell repertoires in COVID-19. Study information: Acute-phase and convalescent COVID-19 samples originated in the United States, Italy and Spain. T cells, B-cell-depleted T cells, or PBMCs provided the cDNA or gDNA that served as material.

CDR1 is SGHRS, CDR2 YFSETQ, per germline. Trimming stripped 5 bases from V and 4 bases from J, with 16 bases between. This CDR3 contains 15 residues. Only in-frame clones appear in the TCRdb table, and some are missing; sequencing was by immunoSEQ multiplex PCR. The top ten hold 0.75% to 0.9% of the sample, which has approximately 290,000 clones, around 89% seen once. The source of this sequence is a man aged 30-40 years with acute or convalescent COVID-19. Sequenced material: peripheral blood. The chain links TRBV5-1 to TRBJ1-5; TRBD1 might be the D (6 bases). CDR3: CASRATGSGNQPQHF. The DNA of the CDR3 is TGCGCCAGCAGGGCCACAGGGTCCGGAAATCAGCCCCAGCATTTT.